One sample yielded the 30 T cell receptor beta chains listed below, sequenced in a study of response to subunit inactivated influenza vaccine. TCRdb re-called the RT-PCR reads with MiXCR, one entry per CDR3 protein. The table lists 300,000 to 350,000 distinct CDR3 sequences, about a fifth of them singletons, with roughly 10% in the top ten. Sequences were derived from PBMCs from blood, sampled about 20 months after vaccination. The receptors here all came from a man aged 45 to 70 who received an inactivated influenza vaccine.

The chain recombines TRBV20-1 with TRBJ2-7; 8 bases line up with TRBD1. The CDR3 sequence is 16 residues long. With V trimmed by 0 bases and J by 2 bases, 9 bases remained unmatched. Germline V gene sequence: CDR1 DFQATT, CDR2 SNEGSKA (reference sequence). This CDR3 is CSAREYTGGNPYEQYF. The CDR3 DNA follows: TGCAGTGCTAGAGAGTACACAGGGGGGAACCCCTACGAGCAGTACTTC.

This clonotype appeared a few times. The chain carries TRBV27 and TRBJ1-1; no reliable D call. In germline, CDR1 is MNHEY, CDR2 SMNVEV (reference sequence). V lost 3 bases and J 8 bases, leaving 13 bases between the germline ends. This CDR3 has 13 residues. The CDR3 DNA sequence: TGTGCCAGCAGTTTCCTGGACGGTCTGGAAGCTTTCTTT. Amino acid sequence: CASSFLDGLEAFF.

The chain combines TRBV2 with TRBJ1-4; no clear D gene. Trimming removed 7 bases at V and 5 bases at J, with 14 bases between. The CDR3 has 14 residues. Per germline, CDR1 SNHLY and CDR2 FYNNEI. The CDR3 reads CASTVRRHNEKLFF. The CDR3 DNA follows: TGTGCCAGCACTGTCCGGAGGCACAATGAAAAACTGTTTTTT.

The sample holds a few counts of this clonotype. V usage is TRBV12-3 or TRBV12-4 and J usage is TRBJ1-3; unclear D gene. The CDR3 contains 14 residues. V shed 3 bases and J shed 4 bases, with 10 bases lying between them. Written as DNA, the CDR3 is TGTGCCAGCAGTTTGTCCCCACTAGGAAACACCATATATTTT. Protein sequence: CASSLSPLGNTIYF.

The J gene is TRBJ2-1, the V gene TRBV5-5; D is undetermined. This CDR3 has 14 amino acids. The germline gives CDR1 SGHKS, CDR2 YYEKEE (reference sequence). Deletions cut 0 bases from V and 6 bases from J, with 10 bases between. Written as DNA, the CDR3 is TGTGCCAGCAGCTTGGCCTCGTCATCCAATGAGCAGTTCTTC. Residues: CASSLASSSNEQFF.

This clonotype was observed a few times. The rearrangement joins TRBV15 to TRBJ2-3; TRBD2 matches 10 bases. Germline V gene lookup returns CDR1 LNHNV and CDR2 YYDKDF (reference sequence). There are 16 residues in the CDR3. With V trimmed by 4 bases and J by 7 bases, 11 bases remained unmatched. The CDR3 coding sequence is TGTGCCACCAGCACTAACACCGGGACTAGCGTTAATACGCAGTATTTT. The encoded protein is CATSTNTGTSVNTQYF.

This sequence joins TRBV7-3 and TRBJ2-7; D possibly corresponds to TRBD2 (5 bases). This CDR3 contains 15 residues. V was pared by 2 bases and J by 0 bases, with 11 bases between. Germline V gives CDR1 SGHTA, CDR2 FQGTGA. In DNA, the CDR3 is TGTGCCAGCAGCTTAGAGCCGGGGTCCTCCTACGAGCAGTACTTC. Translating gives CASSLEPGSSYEQYF.

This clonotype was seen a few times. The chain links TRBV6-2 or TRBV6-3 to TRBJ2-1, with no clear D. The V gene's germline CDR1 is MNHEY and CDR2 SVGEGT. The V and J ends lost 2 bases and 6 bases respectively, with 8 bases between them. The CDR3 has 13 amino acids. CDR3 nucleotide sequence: TGTGCCAGCAGTTACCCTCAATCCAATGAGCAGTTCTTC. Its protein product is CASSYPQSNEQFF.

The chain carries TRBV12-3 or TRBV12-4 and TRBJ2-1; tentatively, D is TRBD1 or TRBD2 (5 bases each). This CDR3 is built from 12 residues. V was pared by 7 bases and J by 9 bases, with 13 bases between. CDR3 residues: CASKGSGVEQFF. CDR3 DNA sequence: TGTGCCAGCAAGGGGAGTGGGGTTGAGCAGTTCTTC.

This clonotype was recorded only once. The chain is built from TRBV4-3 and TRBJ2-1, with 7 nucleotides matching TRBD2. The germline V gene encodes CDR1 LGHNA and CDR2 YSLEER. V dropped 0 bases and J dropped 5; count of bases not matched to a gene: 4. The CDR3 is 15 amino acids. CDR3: CASSQDWRGNNEQFF. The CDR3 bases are TGCGCCAGCAGCCAAGATTGGCGGGGGAACAATGAGCAGTTCTTC.

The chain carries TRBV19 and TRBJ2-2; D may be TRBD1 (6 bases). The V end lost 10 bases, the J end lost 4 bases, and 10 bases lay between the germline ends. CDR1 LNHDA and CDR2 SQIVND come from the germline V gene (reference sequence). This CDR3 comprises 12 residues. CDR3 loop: CATRGGTGELFF. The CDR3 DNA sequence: TGTGCCACCCGAGGGGGCACCGGGGAGCTGTTTTTT.

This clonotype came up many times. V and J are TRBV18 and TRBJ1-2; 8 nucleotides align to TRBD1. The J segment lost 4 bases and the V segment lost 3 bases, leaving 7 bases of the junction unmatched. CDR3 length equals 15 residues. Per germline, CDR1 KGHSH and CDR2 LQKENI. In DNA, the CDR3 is TGTGCCAGCTCACCCAACCCGGGACAGGCCTATGGCTACACCTTC. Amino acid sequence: CASSPNPGQAYGYTF.

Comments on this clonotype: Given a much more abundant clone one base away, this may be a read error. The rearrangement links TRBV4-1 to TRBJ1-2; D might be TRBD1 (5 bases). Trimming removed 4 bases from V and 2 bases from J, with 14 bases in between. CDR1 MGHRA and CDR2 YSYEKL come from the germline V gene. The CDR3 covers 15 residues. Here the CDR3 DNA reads TGCGCCAGCAGCCCCGACAAGGGGCTAAACTATGGCTACACCTTC. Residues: CASSPDKGLNYGYTF.

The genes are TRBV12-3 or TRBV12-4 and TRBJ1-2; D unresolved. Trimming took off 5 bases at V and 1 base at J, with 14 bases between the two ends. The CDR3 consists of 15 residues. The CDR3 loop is CASSGTREGNYGYTF. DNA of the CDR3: TGTGCCAGCAGTGGCACGAGGGAAGGTAACTATGGCTACACCTTC.

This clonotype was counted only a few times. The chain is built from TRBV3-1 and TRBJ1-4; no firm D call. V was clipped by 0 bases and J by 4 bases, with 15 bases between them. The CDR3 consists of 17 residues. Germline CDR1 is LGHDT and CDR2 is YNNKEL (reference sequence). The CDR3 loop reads CASSQDIRRQVNEKLFF. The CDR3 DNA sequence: TGTGCCAGCAGCCAAGATATCAGGCGGCAGGTTAATGAAAAACTGTTTTTT. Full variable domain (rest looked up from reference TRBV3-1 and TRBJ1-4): DTAVSQTPKYLVTQMGNDKSIKCEQNLGHDTMYWYKQDSKKFLKIMFSYNNKELIINETVPNRFSPKSPDKAHLNLHINSLELGDSAVYFCASSQDIRRQVNEKLFFGSGTQLSVL.

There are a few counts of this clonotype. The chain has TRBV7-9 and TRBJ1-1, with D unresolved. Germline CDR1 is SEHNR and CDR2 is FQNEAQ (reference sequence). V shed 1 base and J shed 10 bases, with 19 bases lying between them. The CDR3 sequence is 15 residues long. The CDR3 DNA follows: TGTGCCAGCAGCTTAGAGGTAGGAGGGCGCAGAGGAGCTTTCTTT. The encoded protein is CASSLEVGGRRGAFF. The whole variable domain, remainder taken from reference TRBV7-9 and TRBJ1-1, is DTGVSQNPRHKITKRGQNVTFRCDPISEHNRLYWYRQTLGQGPEFLTYFQNEAQLEKSRLLSDRFSAERPKGSFSTLEIQRTEQGDSAMYLCASSLEVGGRRGAFFGQGTRLTVV.

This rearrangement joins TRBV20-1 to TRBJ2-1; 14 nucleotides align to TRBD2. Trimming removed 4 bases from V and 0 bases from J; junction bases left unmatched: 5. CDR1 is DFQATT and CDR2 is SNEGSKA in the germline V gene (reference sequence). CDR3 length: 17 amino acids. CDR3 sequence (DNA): TGCAGTGCTACCGGACTAGCGGGGGGAAGCTCCTACAATGAGCAGTTCTTC. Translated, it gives CSATGLAGGSSYNEQFF.

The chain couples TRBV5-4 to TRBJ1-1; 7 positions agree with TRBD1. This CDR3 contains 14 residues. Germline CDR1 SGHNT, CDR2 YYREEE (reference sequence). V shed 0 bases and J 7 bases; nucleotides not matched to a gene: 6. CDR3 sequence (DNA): TGTGCCAGCAGCTTGGGAGGGGGCGATGGTGAAGCTTTCTTT. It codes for CASSLGGGDGEAFF.

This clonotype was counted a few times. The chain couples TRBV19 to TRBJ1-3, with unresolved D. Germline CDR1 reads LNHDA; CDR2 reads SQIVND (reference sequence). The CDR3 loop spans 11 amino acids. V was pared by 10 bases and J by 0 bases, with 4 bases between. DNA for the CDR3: TGTGCCAACTCCTCTGGAAACACCATATATTTT. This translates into CANSSGNTIYF.

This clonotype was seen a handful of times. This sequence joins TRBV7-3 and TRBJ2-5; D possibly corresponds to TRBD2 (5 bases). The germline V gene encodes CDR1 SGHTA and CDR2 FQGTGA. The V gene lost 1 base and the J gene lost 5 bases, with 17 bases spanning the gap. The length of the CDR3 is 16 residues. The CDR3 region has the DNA TGTGCCAGCAGCTTAAGGCCCCGCGGCCGAGGGGAGACCCAGTACTTC. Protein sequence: CASSLRPRGRGETQYF.

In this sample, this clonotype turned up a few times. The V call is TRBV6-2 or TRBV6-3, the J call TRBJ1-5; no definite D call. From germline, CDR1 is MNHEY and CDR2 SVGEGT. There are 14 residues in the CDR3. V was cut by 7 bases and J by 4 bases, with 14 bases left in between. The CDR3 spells CASTGSNRNQPQHF. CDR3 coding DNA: TGTGCCAGCACTGGGAGTAATAGGAATCAGCCCCAGCATTTT.

The CDR3 sequence is CASTNQYRDESNEQFF. CDR3 in DNA: TGTGCCAGCACCAACCAGTATCGGGATGAGTCCAATGAGCAGTTCTTC. The chain carries TRBV6-2 or TRBV6-3 and TRBJ2-1; possible D gene TRBD2, 5 bases. Germline assignment: CDR1 MNHEY and CDR2 SVGEGT. Trimming removed 7 bases at V and 6 bases at J, with 22 bases between. The CDR3 extends over 16 amino acids.

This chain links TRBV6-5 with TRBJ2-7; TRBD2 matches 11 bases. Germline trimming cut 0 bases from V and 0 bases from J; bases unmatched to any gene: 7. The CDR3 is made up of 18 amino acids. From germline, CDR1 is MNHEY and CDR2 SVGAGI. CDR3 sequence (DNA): TGTGCCAGCAGTTACTCTCTAGCGGGAGGACTACTCTCCTACGAGCAGTACTTC. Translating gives CASSYSLAGGLLSYEQYF.

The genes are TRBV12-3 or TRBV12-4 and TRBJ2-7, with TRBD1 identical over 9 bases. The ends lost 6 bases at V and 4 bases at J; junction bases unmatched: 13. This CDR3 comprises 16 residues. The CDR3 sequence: CASRGMTGQGLYEQYF. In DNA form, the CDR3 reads TGTGCCAGCAGGGGAATGACGGGACAGGGCCTGTACGAGCAGTACTTC.

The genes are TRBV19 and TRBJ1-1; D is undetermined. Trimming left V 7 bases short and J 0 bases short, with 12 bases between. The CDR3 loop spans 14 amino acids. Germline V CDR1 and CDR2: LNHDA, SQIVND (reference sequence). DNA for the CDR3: TGTGCCAGTACCCCGAACGTACTGAACACTGAAGCTTTCTTT. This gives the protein CASTPNVLNTEAFF.

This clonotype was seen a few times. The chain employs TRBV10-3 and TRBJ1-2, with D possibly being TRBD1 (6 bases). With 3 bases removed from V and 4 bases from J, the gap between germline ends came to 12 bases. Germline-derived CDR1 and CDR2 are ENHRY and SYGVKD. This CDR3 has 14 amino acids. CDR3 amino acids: CAISDPRRGYGYTF. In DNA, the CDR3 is TGTGCCATCAGTGATCCACGCAGGGGCTATGGCTACACCTTC.

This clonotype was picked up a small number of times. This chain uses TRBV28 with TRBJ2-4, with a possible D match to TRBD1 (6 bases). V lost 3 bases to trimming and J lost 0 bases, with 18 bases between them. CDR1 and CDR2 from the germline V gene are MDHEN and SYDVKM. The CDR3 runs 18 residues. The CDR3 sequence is CASSFSPGQNIAKNIQYF. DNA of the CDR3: TGTGCCAGCAGTTTTTCTCCTGGACAGAATATAGCCAAAAACATTCAGTACTTC.

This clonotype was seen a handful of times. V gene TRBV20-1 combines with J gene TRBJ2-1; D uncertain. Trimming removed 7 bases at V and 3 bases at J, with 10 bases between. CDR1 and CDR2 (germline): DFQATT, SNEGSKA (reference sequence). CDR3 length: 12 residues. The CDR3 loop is CSGQAGYNEQFF. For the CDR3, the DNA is TGCAGTGGCCAGGCAGGCTACAATGAGCAGTTCTTC.

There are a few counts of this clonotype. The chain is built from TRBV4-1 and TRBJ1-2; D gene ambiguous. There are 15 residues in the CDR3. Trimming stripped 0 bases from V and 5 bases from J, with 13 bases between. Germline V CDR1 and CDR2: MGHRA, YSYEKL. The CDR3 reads CASSQDIKGGYGYTF. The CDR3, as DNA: TGCGCCAGCAGCCAAGATATTAAGGGTGGATATGGCTACACCTTC.

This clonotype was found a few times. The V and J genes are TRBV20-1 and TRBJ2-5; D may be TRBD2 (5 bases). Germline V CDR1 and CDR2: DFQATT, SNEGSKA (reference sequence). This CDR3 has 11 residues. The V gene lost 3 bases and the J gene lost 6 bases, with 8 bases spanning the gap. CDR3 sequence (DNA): TGCAGTGCTAGTGGGAGAAAGACCCAGTACTTC. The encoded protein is CSASGRKTQYF.